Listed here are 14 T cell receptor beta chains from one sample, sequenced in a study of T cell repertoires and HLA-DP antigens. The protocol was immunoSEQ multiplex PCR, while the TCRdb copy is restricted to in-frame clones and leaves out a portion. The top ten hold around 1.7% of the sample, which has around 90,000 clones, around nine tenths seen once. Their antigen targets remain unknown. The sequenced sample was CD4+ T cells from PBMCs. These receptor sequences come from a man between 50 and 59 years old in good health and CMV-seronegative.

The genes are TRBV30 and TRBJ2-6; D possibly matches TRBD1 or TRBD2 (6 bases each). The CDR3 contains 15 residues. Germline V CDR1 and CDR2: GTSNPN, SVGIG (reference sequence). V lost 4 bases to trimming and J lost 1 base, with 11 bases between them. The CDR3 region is CAWNRGASGANVLTF. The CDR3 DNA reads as TGTGCCTGGAATAGGGGGGCATCTGGGGCCAACGTCCTGACTTTC.

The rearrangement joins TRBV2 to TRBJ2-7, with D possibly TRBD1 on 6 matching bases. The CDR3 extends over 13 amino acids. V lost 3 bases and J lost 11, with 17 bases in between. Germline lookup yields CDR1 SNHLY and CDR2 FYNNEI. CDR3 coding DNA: TGTGCCAGCAGTGAGGACAGAGCTGTTGGGGAGTACTTC. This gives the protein CASSEDRAVGEYF.

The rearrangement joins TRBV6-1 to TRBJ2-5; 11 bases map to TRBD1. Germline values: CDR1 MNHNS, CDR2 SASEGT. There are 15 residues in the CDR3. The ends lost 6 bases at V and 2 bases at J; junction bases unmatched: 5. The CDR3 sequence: CASRRTGGLQETQYF. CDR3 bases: TGTGCCAGCAGGAGGACAGGGGGCTTACAAGAGACCCAGTACTTC.

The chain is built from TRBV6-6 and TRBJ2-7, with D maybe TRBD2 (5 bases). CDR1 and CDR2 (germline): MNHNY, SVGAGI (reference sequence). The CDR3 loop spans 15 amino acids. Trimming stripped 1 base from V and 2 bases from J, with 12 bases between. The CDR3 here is CASSYYGGATYEQYF. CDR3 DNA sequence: TGTGCCAGCAGTTACTATGGAGGCGCAACCTACGAGCAGTACTTC.

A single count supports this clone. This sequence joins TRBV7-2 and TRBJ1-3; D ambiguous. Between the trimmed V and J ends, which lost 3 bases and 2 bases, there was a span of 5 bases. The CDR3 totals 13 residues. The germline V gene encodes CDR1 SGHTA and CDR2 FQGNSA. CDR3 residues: CASSLSTGNTIYF. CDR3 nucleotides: TGTGCCAGCAGCTTGAGCACTGGAAACACCATATATTTT.

CDR3 in DNA: TGTGCCAGTAGTCCCCGGACAGGGGAGGTCGCTGAAGCTTTCTTT. Residues: CASSPRTGEVAEAFF. This rearrangement joins TRBV19 to TRBJ1-1, with TRBD1 identical over 9 bases. From germline, CDR1 is LNHDA and CDR2 SQIVND (reference sequence). Trimming removed 5 bases from V and 6 bases from J; junction bases left unmatched: 10. The CDR3 consists of 15 residues.

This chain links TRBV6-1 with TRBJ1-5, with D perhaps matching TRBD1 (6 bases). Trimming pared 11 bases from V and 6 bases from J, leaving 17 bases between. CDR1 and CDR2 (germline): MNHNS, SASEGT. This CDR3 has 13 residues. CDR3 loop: CAGQTGSGQPQHF. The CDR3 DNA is TGTGCCGGACAAACAGGGTCGGGTCAGCCCCAGCATTTT.

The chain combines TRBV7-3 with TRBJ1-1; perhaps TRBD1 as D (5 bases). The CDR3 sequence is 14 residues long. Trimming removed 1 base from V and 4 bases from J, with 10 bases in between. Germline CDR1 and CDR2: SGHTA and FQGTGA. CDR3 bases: TGTGCCAGCAGCTTAAAAAGGGGTGGCACTGAAGCTTTCTTT. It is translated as CASSLKRGGTEAFF.

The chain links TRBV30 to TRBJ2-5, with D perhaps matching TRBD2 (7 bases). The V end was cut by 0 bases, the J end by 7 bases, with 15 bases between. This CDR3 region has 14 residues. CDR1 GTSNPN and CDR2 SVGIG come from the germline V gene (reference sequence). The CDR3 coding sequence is TGTGCCTGGAGTGTACCGGGGGGCCAGGGGACCCAGTACTTC. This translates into CAWSVPGGQGTQYF.

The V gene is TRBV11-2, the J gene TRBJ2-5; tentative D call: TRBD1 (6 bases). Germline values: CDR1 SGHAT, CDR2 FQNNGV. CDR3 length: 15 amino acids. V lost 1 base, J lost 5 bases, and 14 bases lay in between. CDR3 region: CASSLGDTWGETQYF. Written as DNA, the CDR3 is TGTGCCAGCAGCTTAGGGGACACTTGGGGGGAGACCCAGTACTTC.

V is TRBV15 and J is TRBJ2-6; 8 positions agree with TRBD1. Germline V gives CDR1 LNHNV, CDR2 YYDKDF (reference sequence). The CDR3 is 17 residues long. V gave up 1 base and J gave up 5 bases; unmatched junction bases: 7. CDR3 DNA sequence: TGTGCCACCAGCAGAGGTCAGGGGGCGGGTAGGGCCAACGTCCTGACTTTC. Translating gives CATSRGQGAGRANVLTF.

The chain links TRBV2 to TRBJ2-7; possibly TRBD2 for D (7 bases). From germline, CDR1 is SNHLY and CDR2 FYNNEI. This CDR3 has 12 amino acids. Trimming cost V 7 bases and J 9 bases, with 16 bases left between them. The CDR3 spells CASTEGGFGQYF. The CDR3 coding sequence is TGTGCCAGCACCGAGGGGGGGTTCGGGCAGTACTTC.

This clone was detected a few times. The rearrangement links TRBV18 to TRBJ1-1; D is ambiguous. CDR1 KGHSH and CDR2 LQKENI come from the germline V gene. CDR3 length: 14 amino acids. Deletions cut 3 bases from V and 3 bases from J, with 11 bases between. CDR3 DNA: TGTGCCAGCTCACCGGTCCAGCGGGACACTGAAGCTTTCTTT. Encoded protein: CASSPVQRDTEAFF.

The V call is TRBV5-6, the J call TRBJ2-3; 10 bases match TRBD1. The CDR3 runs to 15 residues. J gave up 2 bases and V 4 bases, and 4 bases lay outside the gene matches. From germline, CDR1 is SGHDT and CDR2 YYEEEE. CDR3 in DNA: TGTGCCAGCAGCGGGGACAGGGGCAACACAGATACGCAGTATTTT. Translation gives CASSGDRGNTDTQYF.